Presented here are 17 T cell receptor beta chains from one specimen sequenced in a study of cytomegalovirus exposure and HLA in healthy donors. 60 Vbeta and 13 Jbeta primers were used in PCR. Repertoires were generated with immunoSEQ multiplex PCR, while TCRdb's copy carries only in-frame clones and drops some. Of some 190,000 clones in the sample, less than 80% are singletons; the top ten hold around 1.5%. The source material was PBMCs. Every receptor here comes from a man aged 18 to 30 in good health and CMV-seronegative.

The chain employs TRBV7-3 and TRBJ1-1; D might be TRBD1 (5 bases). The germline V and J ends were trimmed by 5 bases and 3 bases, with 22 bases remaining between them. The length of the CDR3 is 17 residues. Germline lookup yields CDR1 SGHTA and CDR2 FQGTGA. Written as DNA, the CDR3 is TGTGCCAGCAGCCCAAATCCGCCAGGGCCCCGGGACACTGAAGCTTTCTTT. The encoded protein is CASSPNPPGPRDTEAFF.

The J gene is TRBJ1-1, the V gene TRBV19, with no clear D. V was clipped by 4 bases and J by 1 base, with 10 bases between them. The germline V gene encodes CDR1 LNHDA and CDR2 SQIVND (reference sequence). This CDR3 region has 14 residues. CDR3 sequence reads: CASSNLPGNTEAFF. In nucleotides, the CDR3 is TGTGCCAGTAGTAATCTCCCAGGGAACACTGAAGCTTTCTTT.

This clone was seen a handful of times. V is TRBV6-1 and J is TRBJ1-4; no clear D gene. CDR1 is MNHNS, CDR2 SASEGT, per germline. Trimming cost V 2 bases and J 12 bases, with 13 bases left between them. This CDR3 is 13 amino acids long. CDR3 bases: TGTGCCAGCAGTGAACCGGGTCTGATTGAACTGTTTTTT. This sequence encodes CASSEPGLIELFF.

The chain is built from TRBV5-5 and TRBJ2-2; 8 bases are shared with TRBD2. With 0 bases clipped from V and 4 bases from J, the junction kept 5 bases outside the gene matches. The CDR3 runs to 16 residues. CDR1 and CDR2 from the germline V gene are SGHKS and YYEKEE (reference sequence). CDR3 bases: TGTGCCAGCAGCTTGGCAACTAGCGGTCCCACCGGGGAGCTGTTTTTT. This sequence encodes CASSLATSGPTGELFF.

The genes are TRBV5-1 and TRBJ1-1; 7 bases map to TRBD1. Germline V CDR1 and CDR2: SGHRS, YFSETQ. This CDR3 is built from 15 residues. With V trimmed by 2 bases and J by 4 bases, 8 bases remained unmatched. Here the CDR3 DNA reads TGCGCCAGCAGCTTTACAGGGGCTACGGGCACTGAAGCTTTCTTT. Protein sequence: CASSFTGATGTEAFF.

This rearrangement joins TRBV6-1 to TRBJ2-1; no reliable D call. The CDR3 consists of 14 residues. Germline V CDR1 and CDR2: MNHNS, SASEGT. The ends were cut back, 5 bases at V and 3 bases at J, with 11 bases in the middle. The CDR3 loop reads CASSLYSIYNEQFF. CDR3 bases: TGTGCCAGCAGTCTGTACAGTATCTACAATGAGCAGTTCTTC.

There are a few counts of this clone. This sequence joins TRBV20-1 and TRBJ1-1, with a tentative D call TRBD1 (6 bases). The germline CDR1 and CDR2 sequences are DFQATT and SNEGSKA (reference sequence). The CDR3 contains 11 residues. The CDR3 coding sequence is TGCAGGGGCAGGGGAAACACTGAAGCTTTCTTT. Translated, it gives CRGRGNTEAFF.

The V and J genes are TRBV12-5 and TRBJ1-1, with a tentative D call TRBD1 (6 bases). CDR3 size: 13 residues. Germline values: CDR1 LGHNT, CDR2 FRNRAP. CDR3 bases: TGTGCCGGGAGGGGGGGGGCGAACACTGAAGCTTTCTTT. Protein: CAGRGGANTEAFF.

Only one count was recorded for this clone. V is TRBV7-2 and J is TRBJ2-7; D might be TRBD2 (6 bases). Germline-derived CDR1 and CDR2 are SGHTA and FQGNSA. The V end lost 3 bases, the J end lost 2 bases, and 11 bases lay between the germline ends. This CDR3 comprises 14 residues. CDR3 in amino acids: CASSLWGTPYEQYF. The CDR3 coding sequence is TGTGCCAGCAGCTTGTGGGGGACTCCCTACGAGCAGTACTTC.

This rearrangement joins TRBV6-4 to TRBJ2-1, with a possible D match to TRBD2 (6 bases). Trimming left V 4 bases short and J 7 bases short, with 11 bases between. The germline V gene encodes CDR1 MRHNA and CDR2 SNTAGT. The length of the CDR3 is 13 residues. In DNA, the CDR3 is TGTGCCAGCAGTGGGCTCCGGGGGAATGAGCAGTTCTTC. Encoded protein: CASSGLRGNEQFF.

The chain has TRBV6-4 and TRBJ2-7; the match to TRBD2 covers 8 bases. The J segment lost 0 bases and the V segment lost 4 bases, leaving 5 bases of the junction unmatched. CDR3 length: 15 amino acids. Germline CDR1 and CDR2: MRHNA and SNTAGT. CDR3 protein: CASSGCGRSSYEQYF. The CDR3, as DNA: TGTGCCAGCAGTGGATGCGGGAGGTCCTCCTACGAGCAGTACTTC.

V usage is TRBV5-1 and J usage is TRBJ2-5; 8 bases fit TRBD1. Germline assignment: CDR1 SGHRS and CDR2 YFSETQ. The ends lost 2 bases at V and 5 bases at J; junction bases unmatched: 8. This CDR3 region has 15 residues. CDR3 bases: TGCGCCAGCAGCTTTACTCAGGGGGCCGGGGAGACCCAGTACTTC. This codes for CASSFTQGAGETQYF.

Written as DNA, the CDR3 is TGTGCCAGCGTCGGAGCGGGTACCTACGAGCAGTACTTC. Its translation is CASVGAGTYEQYF. The V call is TRBV28, the J call TRBJ2-7, with D perhaps matching TRBD2 (6 bases). Germline V gene lookup returns CDR1 MDHEN and CDR2 SYDVKM. The CDR3 length is 13 residues. The germline V and J ends were trimmed by 8 bases and 2 bases, with 13 bases remaining between them.

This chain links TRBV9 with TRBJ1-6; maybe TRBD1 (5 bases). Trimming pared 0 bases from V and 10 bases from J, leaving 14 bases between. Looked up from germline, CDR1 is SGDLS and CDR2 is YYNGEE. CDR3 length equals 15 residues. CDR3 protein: CASSVGAGKESPLHF. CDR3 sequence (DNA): TGTGCCAGCAGCGTAGGTGCAGGGAAGGAATCACCCCTCCACTTT.

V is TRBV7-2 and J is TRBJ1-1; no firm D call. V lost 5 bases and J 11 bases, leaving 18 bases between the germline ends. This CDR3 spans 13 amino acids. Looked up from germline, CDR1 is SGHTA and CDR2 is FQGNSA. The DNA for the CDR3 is TGTGCCAGCAGCGAGCGACTTCCACCCTCGGCTTTCTTT. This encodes CASSERLPPSAFF.

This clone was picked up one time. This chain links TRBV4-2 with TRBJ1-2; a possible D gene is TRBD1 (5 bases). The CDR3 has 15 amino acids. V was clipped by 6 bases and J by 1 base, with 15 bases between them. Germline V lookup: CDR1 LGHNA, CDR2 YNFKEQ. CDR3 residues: CASRSGTTINYGYTF. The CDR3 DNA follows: TGTGCCAGCAGGTCCGGGACTACGATTAACTATGGCTACACCTTC.

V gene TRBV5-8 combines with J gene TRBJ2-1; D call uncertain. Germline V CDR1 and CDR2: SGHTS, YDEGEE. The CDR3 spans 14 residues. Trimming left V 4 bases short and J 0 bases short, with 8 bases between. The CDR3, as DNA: TGTGCCAGCAGCCCTAGGAGCTCCTACAATGAGCAGTTCTTC. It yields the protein CASSPRSSYNEQFF.